Below, 20 T cell receptor beta chains from the same sample are listed, as sequenced in a study of CD8+CD57+ T cells in acquired aplastic anemia (dated by TCRdb to between 2017 and 2018). Sequencer: Illumina HiSeq 2000. Profiling of TCR beta VDJ combinations and CDR3 sequences used genomic DNA as the template. TCRdb reran the public reads through fastp at Q25 and MiXCR, keeping productive beta chains. Every CDR3 protein is listed once, alongside the most common genes and DNA of its rows. The sample table records around 220,000 distinct CDR3 sequences; 40% to 60% of these occur just once. The ten largest clones take up less than 20% of the sample. Expansion of CD8+CD57+ cells had been shown by flow cytometry in the patients chosen for sequencing. The material sequenced was sorted CD4+, CD8+, or CD8+CD57+ T cells (not recorded which) from PBMCs. The source is a human donor with aplastic anemia.

At least ten counts were recorded for this clonotype. The V call is TRBV7-8, the J call TRBJ2-3, with D perhaps TRBD1 or TRBD2 (6 bases each). With 1 base removed from V and 4 bases from J, the gap between germline ends came to 15 bases. Germline CDR1 and CDR2: SGHVS and FQNEAQ. The length of the CDR3 is 16 residues. The CDR3 nucleotides read TGTGCCAGCAGCTTAGGGGGGGCTAGTGTACCAGATACGCAGTATTTT. Translated: CASSLGGASVPDTQYF.

This clonotype appeared many times. The rearrangement links TRBV19 to TRBJ1-5; the match to TRBD1 covers 8 bases. Germline V gene sequence: CDR1 LNHDA, CDR2 SQIVND (reference sequence). The CDR3 extends over 16 amino acids. With V trimmed by 7 bases and J by 6 bases, 14 bases remained unmatched. The CDR3 DNA reads as TGTGCCAGTACCGAGCAACAGGGGGACCTCATTCAGCCCCAGCATTTT. Protein sequence: CASTEQQGDLIQPQHF.

CDR3 in amino acids: CASIEGDNRHAYEQYF. CDR3 nucleotide sequence: TGTGCCAGCATAGAGGGGGACAACCGGCACGCCTACGAGCAGTACTTC. The gene calls are TRBV7-8 and TRBJ2-7, with D perhaps matching TRBD1 (6 bases). Trimming left V 7 bases short and J 2 bases short, with 21 bases between. The CDR3 is 16 residues long. Germline CDR1 SGHVS, CDR2 FQNEAQ.

In its sample, this clonotype was seen once. The junction departs from germline at one end; a sequencing error may be responsible. The chain combines TRBV7-2 with TRBJ2-4; D may match TRBD1 or TRBD2 (6 bases each). The CDR3 runs to 11 residues. The germline V gene encodes CDR1 SGHTA and CDR2 FQGNSA. The CDR3 protein is CASSLAGGRRF. CDR3 nucleotides: TGTGCCAGCAGCTTAGCGGGGGGCCGTCGGTTC.

As for this clonotype: The conserved phenylalanine or tryptophan normally closing the CDR3 is absent here, so this likely arose from a read error. The chain uses TRBV20-1 and TRBJ1-5, with no clear D. V lost 6 bases and J 10 bases, leaving 16 bases between the germline ends. The CDR3 has 12 residues. Germline CDR1 and CDR2: DFQATT and SNEGSKA (reference sequence). CDR3: CSALGKVGPQHL. DNA for the CDR3: TGCAGTGCCTTGGGGAAGGTGGGTCCCCAGCATCTT.

The rearrangement uses TRBV7-6 and TRBJ2-5; TRBD1 might be the D (5 bases). Trimming stripped 2 bases from V and 3 bases from J, with 10 bases between. Germline CDR1 is SGHVS and CDR2 is FNYEAQ. CDR3 length equals 14 residues. CDR3 nucleotides: TGTGCCAGCAGCTTACGGGCAGGGAAAGAGACCCAGTACTTC. Protein: CASSLRAGKETQYF.

The chain uses TRBV15 and TRBJ2-7; D is possibly TRBD1 (6 bases). The CDR3 contains 14 residues. Germline assignment: CDR1 LNHNV and CDR2 YYDKDF (reference sequence). V lost 0 bases and J lost 4, with 10 bases in between. The CDR3: CATSRDTGSYEQYF. DNA for the CDR3: TGTGCCACCAGCAGAGATACAGGGTCGTACGAGCAGTACTTC.

This clonotype was picked up many times. The chain uses TRBV19 and TRBJ1-3; D not certain. The CDR3 extends over 16 amino acids. Looked up from germline, CDR1 is LNHDA and CDR2 is SQIVND (reference sequence). V was pared by 1 base and J by 0 bases, with 10 bases between. The CDR3 spells CASSIGRAVSGNTIYF. CDR3 DNA sequence: TGTGCCAGTAGTATAGGTAGGGCAGTCTCTGGAAACACCATATATTTT.

The sample holds many counts of this clonotype. The chain is built from TRBV12-3 or TRBV12-4 and TRBJ2-3, with D possibly being TRBD1 (5 bases). V lost 3 bases and J lost 6, with 10 bases in between. This CDR3 has 13 residues. The CDR3 sequence: CASSLAGLDTQYF. The CDR3 DNA reads as TGTGCCAGCAGTTTGGCAGGGTTGGATACGCAGTATTTT.

The chain has TRBV10-3 and TRBJ2-7; D is unclear. The ends were cut back, 2 bases at V and 3 bases at J, with 14 bases in the middle. This CDR3 has 15 amino acids. CDR1 is ENHRY and CDR2 is SYGVKD in the germline V gene. In nucleotides, the CDR3 is TGTGCCATCAGTGAGCGGCAGGACGGAGTCTACGAGCAGTACTTC. Its translation is CAISERQDGVYEQYF.

This clonotype was seen a single time. The chain combines TRBV9 with TRBJ2-7, with D tentatively TRBD2 (6 bases). Trimming took 3 bases from V and 3 from J, leaving 16 bases between them. CDR1 is SGDLS, CDR2 YYNGEE, per germline. This CDR3 is 15 amino acids long. The CDR3 DNA is TGTGCCAGCAGCGAGGCCGGGACTGTATTCTACGAGCAGTACTTC. The encoded protein is CASSEAGTVFYEQYF.

Ten or more counts support this clonotype. The V and J genes are TRBV7-2 and TRBJ2-7; the D gene is possibly TRBD2 (6 bases). Germline V lookup: CDR1 SGHTA, CDR2 FQGNSA. V was pared by 5 bases and J by 6 bases, with 14 bases between. The CDR3 consists of 13 residues. The CDR3 is CASSPGTLREQYF. The CDR3 DNA reads TGTGCCAGCAGCCCTGGGACTCTACGCGAGCAGTACTTC.

The CDR3 here is CASSLTRQGLTDTQYF. For the CDR3, the DNA is TGTGCCAGCAGTTTGACGAGACAGGGGCTCACAGATACGCAGTATTTT. The chain is built from TRBV7-9 and TRBJ2-3; 8 bases match TRBD1. Trimming took 6 bases from V and 2 from J; bases not matched to a gene: 10. Germline V gene lookup returns CDR1 SEHNR and CDR2 FQNEAQ (reference sequence). The CDR3 contains 16 residues.

This clonotype was seen more than once but under ten times. The chain joins TRBV28 to TRBJ1-3, with 8 bases aligning to TRBD1. J was trimmed by 4 bases and V by 8 bases; bases with no gene match: 7. The CDR3 has 14 amino acids. Germline-derived CDR1 and CDR2 are MDHEN and SYDVKM. The CDR3 DNA is TGTGCCAGCGGCCGGACAGGGTCCGGAAACACCATATATTTT. Protein sequence: CASGRTGSGNTIYF.

The chain employs TRBV24-1 and TRBJ1-4; D ambiguous. Between the trimmed V and J ends, which lost 2 bases and 11 bases, there was a span of 5 bases. This CDR3 spans 11 amino acids. Germline V CDR1 and CDR2: KGHDR, SFDVKD. The CDR3 sequence: CATSDSQKLFF. The CDR3 DNA reads as TGTGCCACCAGTGATTCCCAGAAACTGTTTTTT.

In regard to this clonotype: This may be a read error, as it is one base from a much larger clone. This CDR3 fails to terminate in the conserved phenylalanine or tryptophan, so it likely reflects a read error. This rearrangement joins TRBV2 to TRBJ2-5, with D perhaps TRBD1 (5 bases). Germline V gene lookup returns CDR1 SNHLY and CDR2 FYNNEI. Between the trimmed V and J ends, which lost 6 bases and 2 bases, there was a span of 16 bases. The CDR3 is made up of 15 amino acids. The CDR3 nucleotides are TGTGCCAGCAGCTCTCAAGGGGAAAATCAAGAGACCCAGTACCTC. Residues: CASSSQGENQETQYL.

Worth noting for this clonotype: Germline and junction disagree at one end, which may indicate a read error. The chain couples TRBV7-9 to TRBJ1-2; tentative D call: TRBD1 (5 bases). CDR1 is SEHNR and CDR2 is FQNEAQ in the germline V gene (reference sequence). The CDR3 is made up of 15 amino acids. CDR3 sequence reads: CASSQGTQGSYGYTF. Here the CDR3 DNA reads TGTGCCAGCAGCCAAGGTACCCAGGGTAGCTATGGCTACACCTTT.

V usage is TRBV29-1 and J usage is TRBJ1-1; tentatively, D is TRBD1 (6 bases). Germline CDR1 and CDR2: SQVTM and ANQGSEA. The CDR3 extends over 11 amino acids. V was trimmed by 1 base and J by 8 bases, leaving 8 bases between them. The CDR3 bases are TGCAGCGTTGAAGCGGACAGAGAAGCTTTCTTT. Its translation: CSVEADREAFF.

The gene calls are TRBV14 and TRBJ2-2, with D perhaps assigned TRBD1 or TRBD2 (5 bases each). V was cut by 2 bases and J by 8 bases, with 12 bases left in between. The V gene's germline CDR1 is SGHDN and CDR2 FVKESK. This CDR3 is 14 amino acids long. CDR3 loop: CASSQQEGLGELFF. CDR3 DNA: TGTGCCAGCAGCCAACAAGAGGGGTTGGGGGAGCTGTTTTTT.

At least ten counts were recorded for this clonotype. J is TRBJ2-7 and V is TRBV2; no reliable D call. Trimming shortened V by 6 bases and J by 6 bases, and 6 bases separated the two germline ends. The CDR3 totals 10 residues. Germline V CDR1 and CDR2: SNHLY, FYNNEI. CDR3 loop: CASRQAEQYF. The CDR3, as DNA: TGTGCCAGCAGGCAGGCCGAGCAGTACTTC.